The 13 T cell receptor beta chains presented below share a single source sample, sequenced in a study of OX40 agonist ivuxolimab in advanced cancers. Assay used: immunoSEQ multiplex PCR; TCRdb lists only in-frame clones, some missing. The repertoire holds more than 70,000 clones, with approximately 78% as singletons. The source material was CD4+ or CD8+ T cells sorted from blood, sampled in a trial of the OX40 agonist ivuxolimab. The receptors shown here come from an adult with an advanced solid tumor such as melanoma, head and neck, liver or kidney cancer.

This clone has only one observation. This chain joins TRBV7-2 and TRBJ2-7; tentative D call: TRBD2 (7 bases). V was clipped by 1 base and J by 4 bases, with 14 bases between them. The CDR3 extends over 15 amino acids. CDR1 and CDR2 from the germline V gene are SGHTA and FQGNSA. This CDR3 is CASSLVRGLGYEQYF. The CDR3 region has the DNA TGTGCCAGCAGCTTAGTGCGGGGGCTAGGGTACGAGCAGTACTTC.

The chain combines TRBV4-1 with TRBJ2-3; 13 positions agree with TRBD2. Germline CDR1 is MGHRA and CDR2 is YSYEKL. V lost 9 bases, J lost 1 base, and 13 bases stayed unmatched. The CDR3 spans 18 residues. The CDR3 DNA follows: TGCGCCAGTCCTACCCGACTAGCGGGAGGCGGCGGCACAGATACGCAGTATTTT. Translation gives CASPTRLAGGGGTDTQYF.

This rearrangement joins TRBV28 to TRBJ2-5; D is possibly TRBD1 (6 bases). V lost 4 bases and J 5 bases, leaving 20 bases between the germline ends. The CDR3 is made up of 16 amino acids. Germline V gives CDR1 MDHEN, CDR2 SYDVKM. The CDR3 here is CASSSPGHSWRETQYF. CDR3 bases: TGTGCCAGCAGTTCACCGGGACACTCCTGGAGGGAGACCCAGTACTTC.

This clone came up once. This chain links TRBV6-1 with TRBJ2-2; D is perhaps TRBD1 or TRBD2 (5 bases each). Germline CDR1 reads MNHNS; CDR2 reads SASEGT. The CDR3 covers 16 residues. The ends were cut back, 3 bases at V and 6 bases at J, with 17 bases in the middle. The CDR3 here is CASSEGDGWVSGELFF. CDR3 sequence (DNA): TGTGCCAGCAGTGAGGGGGACGGATGGGTATCCGGGGAGCTGTTTTTT.

This clone was seen only a few times. CDR3 region: CASSPGLAQETQYF. For the CDR3, the DNA is TGTGCCAGCAGCCCAGGACTAGCCCAAGAGACCCAGTACTTC. V gene TRBV7-8 combines with J gene TRBJ2-5; 8 bases are shared with TRBD2. CDR3 size: 14 residues. Germline values: CDR1 SGHVS, CDR2 FQNEAQ. The V gene end was trimmed by 5 bases and the J gene end by 1 base; junction bases not matched to a gene: 3.

The rearrangement uses TRBV19 and TRBJ1-5; D unresolved. The CDR3 loop spans 13 amino acids. Germline V lookup: CDR1 LNHDA, CDR2 SQIVND (reference sequence). V was clipped by 5 bases and J by 5 bases, with 10 bases between them. The CDR3: CASSSARYQPQHF. As DNA, the CDR3 is TGTGCCAGTAGTTCGGCCAGGTATCAGCCCCAGCATTTT.

The chain has TRBV28 and TRBJ1-1; D is perhaps TRBD1 (6 bases). CDR1 is MDHEN, CDR2 SYDVKM, per germline. There are 14 residues in the CDR3. V was shortened by 5 bases and J by 2 bases, with 12 bases between the two germline ends. Here the CDR3 DNA reads TGTGCCAGCAGTCCCGGACAGAGTAACACTGAAGCTTTCTTT. Translation: CASSPGQSNTEAFF.

The chain has TRBV11-1 and TRBJ2-7; TRBD2 aligns across 10 bases. The CDR3 is made up of 18 amino acids. The junction had 14 bases not matched to a gene; V was cut back by 2 bases and J by 4 bases. The V gene's germline CDR1 is SGHAT and CDR2 FQDESV (reference sequence). The CDR3 is CASSLRLAGELRAYEQYF. CDR3 nucleotides: TGTGCCAGCAGCTTACGCCTAGCGGGAGAACTTCGGGCTTACGAGCAGTACTTC.

The chain links TRBV10-3 to TRBJ2-1, with 12 bases fitting TRBD2. The CDR3 covers 15 residues. Germline V gene sequence: CDR1 ENHRY, CDR2 SYGVKD. J was trimmed by 4 bases and V by 4 bases; bases with no gene match: 2. This CDR3 is CAISVLAGGYNEQFF. CDR3 sequence (DNA): TGTGCCATCAGTGTTCTAGCGGGGGGGTACAATGAGCAGTTCTTC.

The chain's CDR3 is CASSQLLAGIETQYF. CDR3 nucleotides: TGTGCCAGCAGCCAACTACTAGCGGGGATTGAGACCCAGTACTTC. The chain carries TRBV14 and TRBJ2-5, with 10 bases lining up with TRBD2. V lost 2 bases and J lost 5; bases outside the gene matches: 5. The CDR3 is 15 amino acids. CDR1 is SGHDN and CDR2 is FVKESK in the germline V gene.

The rearrangement joins TRBV28 to TRBJ2-1; the D gene could be TRBD1 or TRBD2 (6 bases each). Per the germline V gene, CDR1 is MDHEN and CDR2 is SYDVKM. The CDR3 extends over 15 amino acids. V was cut by 6 bases and J by 6 bases, with 18 bases left in between. The CDR3 DNA sequence: TGTGCCAGCAGCCTGGGGACTGCCAGGGGCAATGAGCAGTTCTTC. Amino acids: CASSLGTARGNEQFF.

The chain joins TRBV19 to TRBJ2-3; a weak D match, TRBD1 (5 bases). From germline, CDR1 is LNHDA and CDR2 SQIVND (reference sequence). The length of the CDR3 is 20 residues. V dropped 3 bases and J dropped 0 bases, with 25 bases sitting between them. As DNA, the CDR3 is TGTGCCAGTAGTATTGACGAGTGGGGCGGCAGACTTACTAGCACAGATACGCAGTATTTT. Translation gives CASSIDEWGGRLTSTDTQYF.

The chain joins TRBV6-5 to TRBJ1-4, with D hard to call. V lost 7 bases to trimming and J lost 7 bases, with 19 bases between them. The CDR3 runs 15 residues. CDR1 is MNHEY, CDR2 SVGAGI, per germline. In DNA, the CDR3 is TGTGCCAGCAAACGGGAGATTCGGGGTGGTGAAAAACTGTTTTTT. The encoded protein is CASKREIRGGEKLFF.